These T cell receptor beta chains were read from a single sample in a study of blood T cell repertoires in COVID-19. Only in-frame clones appear in the TCRdb table, and some are missing; sequencing was by immunoSEQ multiplex PCR. The sample shows 55,000 to 80,000 clones, 65% to 85% of them seen only once. Source material: peripheral blood. All receptors come from a human donor in a cohort sampled during active COVID-19. The CDR3 runs from the conserved cysteine through the conserved F or W. A D gene is named only where the DNA matches it firmly. Expanded clones get a size class; other rows say once, few or many, or leave the size out.

D gene	clone size	V gene	J gene	CDR3 protein	CDR3 DNA
-	-	TRBV5-1	TRBJ2-6	CASSLPFLGANVLTF	TGCGCCAGCAGCTTGCCGTTCCTTGGGGCCAACGTCCTGACTTTC
-	-	TRBV6-5	TRBJ1-5	CASSYSWAGQPQHF	TGTGCCAGCAGTTACTCGTGGGCTGGCCAACCCCAGCATTTT
-	few	TRBV6-1	TRBJ2-3	CASSEAARGNRDTQYF	TGTGCCAGCAGTGAAGCTGCCCGGGGGAACCGGGATACGCAGTATTTT
-	-	TRBV19	TRBJ1-3	CASSEQAPSSGNTIYF	TGTGCCAGTAGTGAGCAGGCGCCGAGCTCTGGAAACACCATATATTTT
-	-	TRBV19	TRBJ1-1	CASSSGAPGTEAFF	TGTGCCAGTAGTAGTGGGGCGCCGGGCACTGAAGCTTTCTTT
TRBD2	-	TRBV19	TRBJ2-7	CASSTPGLGFIEQYF	TGTGCCAGTAGTACGCCGGGACTAGGTTTTATCGAGCAGTACTTC
-	-	TRBV2	TRBJ2-7	CASSEYYEQYF	TGTGCCAGCAGTGAATACTACGAGCAGTACTTC
-	-	TRBV21-1	TRBJ2-7	CASSKGGVSYEQYF	TGTGCCAGCAGCAAAGGGGGAGTCTCCTACGAGCAGTACTTC
TRBD2	few	TRBV9	TRBJ2-2	CASSVGGSGSTGELFF	TGTGCCAGCAGCGTAGGCGGTAGCGGGTCCACCGGGGAGCTGTTTTTT
TRBD1	once	TRBV16	TRBJ1-5	CASSQFGTGVNQPQHF	TGTGCCAGCAGCCAGTTCGGGACAGGGGTCAATCAGCCCCAGCATTTT
TRBD1	-	TRBV19	TRBJ1-6	CASRDRGPNSPLHF	TGTGCCAGTAGGGACAGGGGTCCTAATTCACCCCTCCACTTT
-	once	TRBV21-1	TRBJ2-1	CASNQRLYNEQFF	TGTGCCAGCAACCAGCGCCTATACAATGAGCAGTTCTTC
TRBD1	once	TRBV18	TRBJ1-1	CASSPRGAGGRGTEAFF	TGTGCCAGCTCACCACGTGGGGCAGGGGGCAGGGGCACTGAAGCTTTCTTT
TRBD1	few	TRBV2	TRBJ2-3	CATRRTGGTDTQYF	TGTGCCACCAGGCGGACAGGGGGCACAGATACGCAGTATTTT
-	-	TRBV7-3	TRBJ1-2	CASSQQGGDYGYTF	TGTGCCAGCAGCCAACAAGGGGGGGACTATGGCTACACCTTC
TRBD2	-	TRBV5-1	TRBJ2-7	CASSLNYGRAGEQYF	TGCGCCAGCAGCTTGAATTACGGGAGGGCCGGTGAGCAGTACTTC
-	few	TRBV3-1/TRBV3-2	TRBJ1-5	CASSQFGVGGGNNQPQHF	TGTGCCAGCAGCCAATTTGGAGTTGGGGGGGGCAACAATCAGCCCCAGCATTTT
TRBD1	-	TRBV6-5	TRBJ1-5	CASTETGGFQPQHF	TGTGCCAGCACCGAGACAGGGGGCTTTCAGCCCCAGCATTTT
-	-	TRBV3-1/TRBV3-2	TRBJ1-5	CASSQDWRGLWPQHF	TGTGCCAGCAGCCAAGATTGGCGGGGCTTATGGCCCCAGCATTTT
TRBD2	-	TRBV7-2	TRBJ2-5	CASSLNGLAGETQYF	TGTGCCAGCAGCTTAAATGGGCTAGCGGGAGAGACCCAGTACTTC
-	-	TRBV5-4	TRBJ1-1	CASSLMSGNTEAFF	TGTGCCAGCAGCTTGATGTCAGGGAACACTGAAGCTTTCTTT
-	-	TRBV28	TRBJ2-7	CASWGAYEQYF	TGTGCCAGCTGGGGGGCCTACGAGCAGTACTTC
TRBD2	-	TRBV5-1	TRBJ2-3	CASSFGTSGGRTDTQYF	TGCGCCAGCAGCTTCGGGACTAGCGGGGGTAGAACAGATACGCAGTATTTT
TRBD2	-	TRBV5-5	TRBJ2-5	CASSLAPAGGQETQYF	TGTGCCAGCAGCTTGGCCCCAGCGGGGGGCCAAGAGACCCAGTACTTC
-	-	TRBV7-9	TRBJ2-4	CASSLSYAKNIQYF	TGTGCCAGCAGCCTGAGCTATGCCAAAAACATTCAGTACTTC
TRBD2	-	TRBV7-8	TRBJ2-3	CASSLPGLPPSTDTQYF	TGTGCCAGCAGCTTACCGGGACTACCTCCTAGCACAGATACGCAGTATTTT
-	-	TRBV11-3	TRBJ2-7	CASSLDGQTYEQYF	TGTGCCAGCAGCTTAGATGGGCAAACCTACGAGCAGTACTTC
-	-	TRBV9	TRBJ1-3	CASSFTDTVSGNTIYF	TGTGCCAGCAGCTTTACGGACACTGTCTCTGGAAACACCATATATTTT
-	-	TRBV19	TRBJ2-5	CASRGRAVETQYF	TGTGCCAGTAGGGGCAGGGCCGTCGAGACCCAGTACTTC
-	-	TRBV14	TRBJ1-3	CASSQKDSSGNTIYF	TGTGCCAGCAGCCAAAAGGACAGCTCTGGAAACACCATATATTTT
-	once	TRBV6-5	TRBJ2-3	CASSYSRASTDTQYF	TGTGCCAGCAGTTACTCGAGGGCTAGCACAGATACGCAGTATTTT
TRBD2	-	TRBV7-8	TRBJ2-3	CASRRGRIGRGTDTQYF	TGTGCCAGCAGGCGGGGCCGTATCGGGAGGGGCACAGATACGCAGTATTTT
-	-	TRBV4-1	TRBJ1-2	CASSQARGNYGYTF	TGCGCCAGCAGCCAAGCAAGGGGCAACTATGGCTACACCTTC
-	-	TRBV23-1	TRBJ2-1	CASSQSRQGTLGLVPNYNEQFF	TGCGCCAGCAGTCAATCCCGACAGGGGACACTCGGACTAGTCCCTAATTACAATGAGCAGTTCTTC
TRBD1	-	TRBV29-1	TRBJ1-4	CSGRDSNEKLFF	TGCAGCGGCCGGGACAGTAATGAAAAACTGTTTTTT
TRBD1	medium-sized	TRBV19	TRBJ1-2	CASSDRGQGYGYTF	TGTGCCAGTAGCGACAGGGGACAAGGGTATGGCTACACCTTC
-	-	TRBV5-4	TRBJ1-3	CASSLGRKDNSGNTIYF	TGTGCCAGCAGCTTGGGAAGGAAAGACAACTCTGGAAACACCATATATTTT
TRBD2	-	TRBV20-1	TRBJ2-1	CSASSPGLAGGHSYNEQFF	TGCAGTGCTAGTAGTCCCGGACTAGCGGGGGGACACTCCTACAATGAGCAGTTCTTC
-	-	TRBV12-3/TRBV12-4	TRBJ1-6	CASPRGGSPLHF	TGTGCCAGCCCCCGGGGGGGTTCACCCCTCCACTTT
-	-	TRBV5-4	TRBJ2-1	CASSPTGFPYNEQFF	TGTGCCAGCAGCCCTACAGGGTTCCCCTACAATGAGCAGTTCTTC
-	-	TRBV7-8	TRBJ1-4	CASSLVVRPNEKLFF	TGTGCCAGCAGCTTAGTGGTCAGGCCAAACGAAAAACTGTTTTTT
TRBD1	-	TRBV18	TRBJ2-7	CASSLRPGQGTNEQYF	TGTGCCAGCTCACTTCGGCCGGGACAGGGCACCAACGAGCAGTACTTC
TRBD2	-	TRBV4-1	TRBJ2-1	CASSQDRAGGLDEQFF	TGCGCCAGCAGCCAAGATCGAGCGGGGGGGCTGGATGAGCAGTTCTTC
-	-	TRBV6-2/TRBV6-3	TRBJ2-1	CASSSQGNEQFF	TGTGCCAGCAGTTCCCAGGGAAATGAGCAGTTCTTC
TRBD2	-	TRBV15	TRBJ2-1	CATSRAPAGVDEQFF	TGTGCCACCAGCAGAGCTCCAGCGGGGGTAGATGAGCAGTTCTTC
-	-	TRBV18	TRBJ1-6	CASSRDGGRNSPLHF	TGTGCCAGCTCACGGGACGGGGGAAGGAATTCACCCCTCCACTTT
TRBD1	-	TRBV20-1	TRBJ1-6	CSASHRDRAPPLHF	TGCAGTGCTAGTCACCGGGACAGGGCCCCACCCCTCCACTTT
-	-	TRBV15	TRBJ2-4	CATSRDRIGLAKNIQYF	TGTGCCACCAGCAGAGATCGGATAGGACTAGCCAAAAACATTCAGTACTTC
-	few	TRBV4-1	TRBJ2-7	CASSQGWSDEQYF	TGCGCCAGCAGCCAAGGATGGAGTGACGAGCAGTACTTC
-	once	TRBV5-8	TRBJ2-7	CASSTDTTYEQYF	TGTGCCAGCAGCACGGACACGACCTACGAGCAGTACTTC
TRBD1	few	TRBV9	TRBJ1-4	CASEGTGRATNEKLFF	TGTGCCAGCGAAGGGACAGGGAGAGCAACTAATGAAAAACTGTTTTTT
TRBD1	-	TRBV11-1	TRBJ1-1	CASSFAPGQGDTEAFF	TGTGCCAGCAGCTTCGCCCCCGGACAGGGAGACACTGAAGCTTTCTTT
-	few	TRBV11-3	TRBJ2-5	CASSADIQETQYF	TGTGCCAGCAGCGCGGACATCCAAGAGACCCAGTACTTC
-	-	TRBV18	TRBJ2-2	CASSRTERSGELFF	TGTGCCAGCTCACGGACAGAAAGGTCCGGGGAGCTGTTTTTT
-	-	TRBV7-2	TRBJ1-1	CASSPSPFTEAFF	TGTGCCAGCAGCCCGAGTCCATTCACTGAAGCTTTCTTT
-	-	TRBV27	TRBJ2-3	CASSPPRRSSGTDTQYF	TGTGCCAGCAGCCCCCCGCGGCGTTCCAGCGGAACAGATACGCAGTATTTT
-	-	TRBV29-1	TRBJ1-2	CSVSPDIYGYTF	TGCAGCGTTTCCCCCGACATCTATGGCTACACCTTC
TRBD2	-	TRBV10-3	TRBJ2-7	CAISATSGYEQYF	TGTGCCATCAGCGCAACTAGCGGCTACGAGCAGTACTTC
-	-	TRBV20-1	TRBJ2-5	CSASGGGTQYF	TGCAGTGCTAGCGGGGGTGGGACCCAGTACTTC